This paragraph reports one T cell receptor beta chain. The target of this receptor is not known. Per-base qualities were not stored, and no clone one base away is much larger. The sample is drawn from a study of blood T cell repertoires in COVID-19 (dated by TCRdb to 2020 to 2022). About the study as a whole: Collaborator samples came from the United States, Italy and Spain and covered acute and convalescent phases of COVID-19. Deeply sampled blood TCRbeta repertoires from subjects exposed to, actively infected with, or recovered from COVID-19 were included in the dataset. The samples were drawn from the first 160 participants of the ongoing ImmuneRACE study and from 1,254 subjects provided by 6 global collaborators. The sample metadata nearly always contained a de-identified subject ID, COVID-19 status, age in years and sex. The repertoires were released in a freely available public database intended as a resource for research on the immune response to SARS-CoV-2. Where HLA class I and class II types were available, the types were taken from metadata supplied by the sample provider, not from assay-based typing. The material from the prospective study consisted of cDNA or gDNA derived from T cells, B-cell-depleted T cells, or PBMCs. Broader findings and caveats from the paper: How much clinical and demographic metadata was included differed by source and by participant, and the metadata was provided uncurated.

The CDR3 starts with the cysteine, ends with the phenylalanine, and has 16 residues. Just CDR3 DNA is preserved here, 48 bases in frame from base 1. Per the germline V gene, SGHTA is the CDR1 and FQGTGA is the CDR2. Cut back by 2 bases and 5 bases, the V and J ends lie 15 bases apart. Each collaborating institution followed its own protocols to collect whole blood in K2EDTA tubes. For TCRbeta analysis, collaborators shipped samples in one of three forms: frozen whole blood, isolated PBMCs, or DNA extracted from either of those sample types. TCRbeta CDR3 regions were amplified from genomic DNA using the immunoSEQ Assay, a bias-controlled multiplex PCR. Concerning the study's data processing: Within the assay, amplification of reference gene primers was used to estimate how many nucleated cells each sample contained. To quantify the absolute abundance of each unique TCRbeta CDR3 rearrangement, sequence reads were collapsed and filtered. For each sample, productive Simpson clonality was calculated by taking the square root of Simpson's diversity index across productive rearrangements. TCRdb carries this immuneACCESS record with in-frame sequences only. Its versions omit some clonotypes, under half of them owing to an unresolved V gene in the studies checked, with the rest unexplained. V, J and clone size reflect that table, while D and trimming were determined from the DNA. Recorded for this sample are more than 250,000 clones; 80% to 90% of them occurred a single time. The top ten constitute approximately 1.2% of the sample.

Specimen: peripheral blood. The chain couples TRBV7-3 to TRBJ2-2; the D gene is possibly TRBD2, with 5 bases matching. The TCR was taken from a woman between 50 and 59 years old with acute or convalescent COVID-19. Here the CDR3 is given as CASSLGLGSNTGELFF. The DNA sequence is TGTGCCAGCAGCTTAGGACTGGGCAGTAATACCGGGGAGCTGTTTTTT.